This entry is about one T cell receptor beta chain. The antigen remains undetermined. This record comes from a study of T cells in localized non-small cell lung cancer. Whole-study findings and limits: Because only a single region of the tumor was sequenced, heterogeneity remains possible. Across samples, adjacent lung featured a median 57 of the top 100 tumor clones.

Assay used: immunoSEQ multiplex PCR; TCRdb lists only in-frame clones, some missing. This sample has about 27,000 clones; about 90% occur once, and the top ten carry around 0.99%. This CDR3 contains 12 residues. The V gene lost 5 bases and the J gene lost 5 bases, with 9 bases spanning the gap. Germline CDR1 is SGHKS and CDR2 is YYEKEE (reference sequence). This sequence was found in a woman aged 35 to 75 with stage I lung adenocarcinoma. This sequence joins TRBV5-5 and TRBJ2-3, with D maybe TRBD1 (5 bases). The sample in question was peripheral blood, obtained before any cancer treatment. The DNA of the CDR3 is TGTGCCAGCAGTTACCAGGGAGATACGCAGTATTTT. Translated: CASSYQGDTQYF.